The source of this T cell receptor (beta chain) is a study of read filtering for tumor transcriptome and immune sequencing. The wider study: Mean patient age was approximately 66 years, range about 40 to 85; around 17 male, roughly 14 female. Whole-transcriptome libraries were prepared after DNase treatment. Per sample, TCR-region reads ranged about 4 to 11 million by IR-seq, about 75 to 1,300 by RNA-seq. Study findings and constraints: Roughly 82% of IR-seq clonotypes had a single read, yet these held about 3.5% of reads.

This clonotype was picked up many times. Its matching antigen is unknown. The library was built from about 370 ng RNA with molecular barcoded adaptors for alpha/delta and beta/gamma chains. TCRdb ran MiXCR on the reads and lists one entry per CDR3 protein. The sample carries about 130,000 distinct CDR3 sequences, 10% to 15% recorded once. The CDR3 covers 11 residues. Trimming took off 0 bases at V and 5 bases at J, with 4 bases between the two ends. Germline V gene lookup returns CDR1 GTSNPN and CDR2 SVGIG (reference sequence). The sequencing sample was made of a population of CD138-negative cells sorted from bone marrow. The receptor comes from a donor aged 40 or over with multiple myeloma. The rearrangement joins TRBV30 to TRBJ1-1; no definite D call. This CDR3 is CAWSVGTEAFF. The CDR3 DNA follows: TGTGCCTGGAGTGTAGGGACTGAAGCTTTCTTT. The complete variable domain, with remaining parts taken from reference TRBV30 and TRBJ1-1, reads SQTIHQWPATLVQPVGSPLSLECTVEGTSNPNLYWYRQAAGRGLQLLFYSVGIGQISSEVPQNLSASRPQDRQFILSSKKLLLSDSGFYLCAWSVGTEAFFGQGTRLTVV.